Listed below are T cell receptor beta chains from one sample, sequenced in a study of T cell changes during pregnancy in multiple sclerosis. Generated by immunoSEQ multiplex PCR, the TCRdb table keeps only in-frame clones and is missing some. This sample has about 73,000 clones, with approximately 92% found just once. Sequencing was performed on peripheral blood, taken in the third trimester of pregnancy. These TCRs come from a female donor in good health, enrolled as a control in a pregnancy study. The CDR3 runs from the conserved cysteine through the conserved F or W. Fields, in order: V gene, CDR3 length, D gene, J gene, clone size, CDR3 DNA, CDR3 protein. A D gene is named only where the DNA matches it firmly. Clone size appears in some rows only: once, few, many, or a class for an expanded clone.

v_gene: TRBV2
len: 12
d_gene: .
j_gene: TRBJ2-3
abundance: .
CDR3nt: TGTGCCAGCAGTGGGGAGGCAGATACGCAGTATTTT
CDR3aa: CASSGEADTQYF

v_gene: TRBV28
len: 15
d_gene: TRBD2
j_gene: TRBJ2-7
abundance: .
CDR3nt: TGTGCCAGCAGTTTCACGGAGCGGGAGGGTTTCGAGCAGTACTTC
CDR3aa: CASSFTEREGFEQYF

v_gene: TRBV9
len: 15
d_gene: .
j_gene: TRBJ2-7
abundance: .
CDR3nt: TGTGCCAGCAGCCCATCCGAGGGGGGGATCTACGAGCAGTACTTC
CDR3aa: CASSPSEGGIYEQYF

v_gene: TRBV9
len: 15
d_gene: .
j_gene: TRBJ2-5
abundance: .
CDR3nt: TGTGCCAGCAGCGTAGGGTCCAGAGGCCCGGAGACCCAGTACTTC
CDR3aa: CASSVGSRGPETQYF

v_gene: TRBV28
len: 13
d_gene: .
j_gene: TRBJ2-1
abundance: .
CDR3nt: TGTGCCAGCAGTTTAGGTGGCGGCAATGAGCAGTTCTTC
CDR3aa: CASSLGGGNEQFF

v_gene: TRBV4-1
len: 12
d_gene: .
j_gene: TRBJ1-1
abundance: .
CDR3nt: TGCGCCAGCAGCGCGGGAAGCACTGAAGCTTTCTTT
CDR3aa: CASSAGSTEAFF

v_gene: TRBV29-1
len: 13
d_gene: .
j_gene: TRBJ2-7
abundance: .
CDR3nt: TGCAGCGTTCCAGGGGTTAACTCCTACGAGCAGTACTTC
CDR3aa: CSVPGVNSYEQYF

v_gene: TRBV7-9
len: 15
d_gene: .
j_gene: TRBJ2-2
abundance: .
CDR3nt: TGTGCCAGCAGGAGCTCCCAGGGGTCCACCGGGGAGCTGTTTTTT
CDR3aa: CASRSSQGSTGELFF

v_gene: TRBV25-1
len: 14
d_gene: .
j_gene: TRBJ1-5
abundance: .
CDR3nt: TGTGCCAGCAGTACAACAGGATCCGATCAGCCCCAGCATTTT
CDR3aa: CASSTTGSDQPQHF

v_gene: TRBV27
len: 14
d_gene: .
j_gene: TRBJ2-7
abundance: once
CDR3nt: TGTGCCAGCTCTTGGTCGGCAGGTGCCTACGAGCAGTACTTC
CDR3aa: CASSWSAGAYEQYF

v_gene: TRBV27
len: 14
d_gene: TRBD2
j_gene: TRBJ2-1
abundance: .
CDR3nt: TGTGCCAGCAGTTTGGAGCGGGAGGGCAATGAGCAGTTCTTC
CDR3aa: CASSLEREGNEQFF

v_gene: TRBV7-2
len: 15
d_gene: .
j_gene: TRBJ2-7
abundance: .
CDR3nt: TGTGCCAGCAGCTCCAATGGCGGAGGAACCTACGAGCAGTACTTC
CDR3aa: CASSSNGGGTYEQYF

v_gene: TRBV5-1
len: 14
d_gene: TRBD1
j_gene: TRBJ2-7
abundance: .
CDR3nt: TGCGCCAGCAGCACGGGACAGGGCACCTACGAGCAGTACTTC
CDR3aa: CASSTGQGTYEQYF

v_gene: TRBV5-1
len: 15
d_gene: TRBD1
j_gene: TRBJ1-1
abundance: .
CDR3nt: TGCGCCAGCGGATCCGGGACAGGGGCGAAGACTGAAGCTTTCTTT
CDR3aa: CASGSGTGAKTEAFF

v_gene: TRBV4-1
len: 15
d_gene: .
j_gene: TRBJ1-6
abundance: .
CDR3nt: TGCGCCAGCAGCCAAGGTGGGCAGACTAATTCACCCCTCCACTTT
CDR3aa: CASSQGGQTNSPLHF

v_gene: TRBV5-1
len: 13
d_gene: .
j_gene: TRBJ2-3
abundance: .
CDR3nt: TGCGCCAGCAGCTTTGCAAGCCCAGATACGCAGTATTTT
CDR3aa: CASSFASPDTQYF

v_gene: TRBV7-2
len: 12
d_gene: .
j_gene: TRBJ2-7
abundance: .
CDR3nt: TGTGCCAGCAGCTCCAACTTCTACGAGCAGTACTTC
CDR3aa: CASSSNFYEQYF

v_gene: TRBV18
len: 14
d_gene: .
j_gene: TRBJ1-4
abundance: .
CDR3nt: TGTGCCAGCTCCCCCGGACAAGGCGATGAAAAACTGTTTTTT
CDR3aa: CASSPGQGDEKLFF

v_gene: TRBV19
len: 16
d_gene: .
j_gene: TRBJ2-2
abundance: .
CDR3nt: TGTGCCAGTAGTATATTCGGAGTTCTCTTGGCCGGGGAGCTGTTTTTT
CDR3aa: CASSIFGVLLAGELFF

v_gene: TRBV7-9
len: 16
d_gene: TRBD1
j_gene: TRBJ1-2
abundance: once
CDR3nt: TGTGCCAGCAGCTTAGTCTTACGACAGGGGTTATTTGGCTACACCTTC
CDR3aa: CASSLVLRQGLFGYTF

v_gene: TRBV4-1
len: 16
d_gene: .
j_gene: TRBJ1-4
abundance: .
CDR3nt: TGCGCCAGCAGCCATCCCGGACAAAAGGGGCATGAAAAACTGTTTTTT
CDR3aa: CASSHPGQKGHEKLFF

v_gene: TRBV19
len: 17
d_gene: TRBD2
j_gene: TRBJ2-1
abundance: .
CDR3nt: TGTGCCAGTAGTATAGACTTGGGACTAGCCCCCCGGGATGAGCAGTTCTTC
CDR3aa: CASSIDLGLAPRDEQFF

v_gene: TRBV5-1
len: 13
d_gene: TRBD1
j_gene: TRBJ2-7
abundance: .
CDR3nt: TGCGCCAGCAGGAGCGACAGGGGCTACGAGCAGTACTTC
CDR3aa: CASRSDRGYEQYF

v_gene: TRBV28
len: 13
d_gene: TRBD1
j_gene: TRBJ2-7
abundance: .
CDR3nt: TGTGCCAGCAGAGGACAGGGTAAAGACGAGCAGTACTTC
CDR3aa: CASRGQGKDEQYF

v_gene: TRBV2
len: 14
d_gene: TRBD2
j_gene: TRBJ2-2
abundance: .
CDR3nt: TGTGCCAGCAGACGGGGGGGCGGGGTCGGGGAGCTGTTTTTT
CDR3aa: CASRRGGGVGELFF

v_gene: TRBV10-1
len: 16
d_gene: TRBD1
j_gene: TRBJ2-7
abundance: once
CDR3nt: TGCGCCAGCAGTGAGTCCGGGACAGGGGGCTTCCACGAGCAGTACTTC
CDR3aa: CASSESGTGGFHEQYF

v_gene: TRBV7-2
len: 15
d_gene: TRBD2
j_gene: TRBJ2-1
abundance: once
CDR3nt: TGTGCCAGCAGCTTAGCCCTTAGCGGGAGGCATGAGCAGTTCTTC
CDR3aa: CASSLALSGRHEQFF

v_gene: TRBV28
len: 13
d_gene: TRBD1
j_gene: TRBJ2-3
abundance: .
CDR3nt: TGTGCCAGCAGTTTAGGGGGACAGGGGCGGCAGTATTTT
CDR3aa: CASSLGGQGRQYF

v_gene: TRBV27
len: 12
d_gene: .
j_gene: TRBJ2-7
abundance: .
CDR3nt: TGTGCCAGCAGTTTTGGAGGGGGCAAGGAGTACTTC
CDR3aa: CASSFGGGKEYF

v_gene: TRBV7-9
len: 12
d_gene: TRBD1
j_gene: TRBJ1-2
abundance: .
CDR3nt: TGTGCCAGCAGCTCCAGACAGGGAGGCTACACCTTC
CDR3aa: CASSSRQGGYTF

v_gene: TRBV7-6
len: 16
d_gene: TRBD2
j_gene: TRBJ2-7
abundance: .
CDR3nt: TGTGCCAGCAGCTTAGCCGGGACTAGCGGGGGGAACGAGCAGTACTTC
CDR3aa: CASSLAGTSGGNEQYF

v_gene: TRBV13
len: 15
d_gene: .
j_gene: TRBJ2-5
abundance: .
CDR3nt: TGTGCCAGCAGCCAATCCGGGGAACGGGTTGAGACCCAGTACTTC
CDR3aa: CASSQSGERVETQYF

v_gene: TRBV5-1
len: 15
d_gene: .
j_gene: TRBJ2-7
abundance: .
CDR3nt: TGCGCCAGCAGCTTGGGACCGGGACTGAGCAACGAGCAGTACTTC
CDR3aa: CASSLGPGLSNEQYF

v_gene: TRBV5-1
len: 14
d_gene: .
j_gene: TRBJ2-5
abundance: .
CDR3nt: TGCGCCAGCAGCTGGGGTAGCGGTCAAGAGACCCAGTACTTC
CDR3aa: CASSWGSGQETQYF

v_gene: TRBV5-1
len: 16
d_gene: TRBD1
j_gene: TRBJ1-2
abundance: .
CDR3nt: TGCGCCAGCAGCATCGGACAGGGGGCAGTCAACTATGGCTACACCTTC
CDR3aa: CASSIGQGAVNYGYTF

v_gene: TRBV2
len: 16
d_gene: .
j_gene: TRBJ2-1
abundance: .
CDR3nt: TGTGCCAGCTGGAGGACAGGGACTAACTCCTACAATGAGCAGTTCTTC
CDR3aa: CASWRTGTNSYNEQFF

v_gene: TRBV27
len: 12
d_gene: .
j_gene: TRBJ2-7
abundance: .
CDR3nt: TGTGCCAGCAGTTTCCAGGGATACGAGCAGTACTTC
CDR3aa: CASSFQGYEQYF